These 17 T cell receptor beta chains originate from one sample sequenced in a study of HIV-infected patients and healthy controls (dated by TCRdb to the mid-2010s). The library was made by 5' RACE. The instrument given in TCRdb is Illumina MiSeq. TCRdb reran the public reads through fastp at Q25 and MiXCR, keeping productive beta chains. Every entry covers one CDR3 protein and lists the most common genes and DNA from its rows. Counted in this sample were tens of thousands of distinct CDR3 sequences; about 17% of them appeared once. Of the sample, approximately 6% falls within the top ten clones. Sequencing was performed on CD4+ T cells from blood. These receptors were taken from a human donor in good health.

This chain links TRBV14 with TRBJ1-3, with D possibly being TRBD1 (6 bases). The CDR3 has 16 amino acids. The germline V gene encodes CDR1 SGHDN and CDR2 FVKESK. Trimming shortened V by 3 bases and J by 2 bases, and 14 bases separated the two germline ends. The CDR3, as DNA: TGTGCCAGCAGCCACCTAACAGGGATAGCTGGAAACACCATATATTTT. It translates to CASSHLTGIAGNTIYF.

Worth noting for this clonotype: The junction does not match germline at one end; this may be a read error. As DNA, the CDR3 is TGTGCTAGCAGCTTAACTAGAGCGAACACCGGGGAGCTGTTTTTT. Amino acids: CASSLTRANTGELFF. This chain connects TRBV7-7 to TRBJ2-2, with D maybe TRBD2 (5 bases). Per germline, CDR1 SSHAT and CDR2 FNYEAQ (reference sequence). This CDR3 is built from 15 residues. The variable domain in full, with the rest retrieved from reference TRBV7-7 and TRBJ2-2, is GAGVSQSPRYKVTKRGQDVTLRCDPISSHATLYWYQQALGQGPEFLTYFNYEAQPDKSGLPSDRFSAERPEGSISTLTIQRTEQRDSAMYRCASSLTRANTGELFFGEGSRLTVL.

Here the CDR3 DNA reads TGCAGTGCTAGAGATAGGCAGCAACCGAGACCTAACTATGGCTACACCTTC. Translated: CSARDRQQPRPNYGYTF. The chain employs TRBV20-1 and TRBJ1-2; no reliable D call. CDR3 size: 17 residues. CDR1 DFQATT and CDR2 SNEGSKA come from the germline V gene (reference sequence). V gave up 0 bases and J gave up 0 bases, with 17 bases separating them.

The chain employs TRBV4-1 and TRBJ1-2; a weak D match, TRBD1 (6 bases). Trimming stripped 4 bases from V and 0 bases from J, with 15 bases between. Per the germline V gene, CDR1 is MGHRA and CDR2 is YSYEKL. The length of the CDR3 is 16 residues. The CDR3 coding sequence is TGCGCCAGCAGCCCCGGGGGGGGCGGCGCTAACTATGGCTACACCTTC. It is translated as CASSPGGGGANYGYTF.

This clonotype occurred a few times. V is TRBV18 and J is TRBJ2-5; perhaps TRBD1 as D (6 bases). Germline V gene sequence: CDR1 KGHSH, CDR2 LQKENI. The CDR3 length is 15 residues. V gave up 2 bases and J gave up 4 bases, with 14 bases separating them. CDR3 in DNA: TGTGCCAGCTCACCAGGGACATACGGCCTAGAGACCCAGTACTTC. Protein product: CASSPGTYGLETQYF.

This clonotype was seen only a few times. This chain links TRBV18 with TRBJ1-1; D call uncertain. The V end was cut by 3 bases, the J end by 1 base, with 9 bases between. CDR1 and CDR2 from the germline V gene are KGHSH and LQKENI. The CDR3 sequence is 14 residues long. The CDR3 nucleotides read TGTGCCAGCTCACCCCTGACGAGGAACACTGAAGCTTTCTTT. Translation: CASSPLTRNTEAFF. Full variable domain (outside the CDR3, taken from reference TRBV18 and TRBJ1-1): NAGVMQNPRHLVRRRGQEARLRCSPMKGHSHVYWYRQLPEEGLKFMVYLQKENIIDESGMPKERFSAEFPKEGPSILRIQQVVRGDSAAYFCASSPLTRNTEAFFGQGTRLTVV.

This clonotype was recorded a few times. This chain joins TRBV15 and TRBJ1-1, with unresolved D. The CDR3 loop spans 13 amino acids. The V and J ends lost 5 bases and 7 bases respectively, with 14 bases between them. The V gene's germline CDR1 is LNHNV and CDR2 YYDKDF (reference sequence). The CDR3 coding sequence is TGTGCCACCAGCCTCCCCCCCACACTTGAAGCTTTCTTT. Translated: CATSLPPTLEAFF. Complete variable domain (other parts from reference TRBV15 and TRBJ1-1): DAMVIQNPRYQVTQFGKPVTLSCSQTLNHNVMYWYQQKSSQAPKLLFHYYDKDFNNEADTPDNFQSRRPNTSFCFLDIRSPGLGDTAMYLCATSLPPTLEAFFGQGTRLTVV.

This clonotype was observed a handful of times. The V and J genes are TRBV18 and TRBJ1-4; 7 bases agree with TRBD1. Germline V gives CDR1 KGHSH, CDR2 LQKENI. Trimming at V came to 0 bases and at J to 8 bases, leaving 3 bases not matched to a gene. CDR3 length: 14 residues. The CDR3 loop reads CASSPPTGSEKLFF. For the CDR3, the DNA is TGTGCCAGCTCACCACCGACAGGGAGCGAAAAACTGTTTTTT.

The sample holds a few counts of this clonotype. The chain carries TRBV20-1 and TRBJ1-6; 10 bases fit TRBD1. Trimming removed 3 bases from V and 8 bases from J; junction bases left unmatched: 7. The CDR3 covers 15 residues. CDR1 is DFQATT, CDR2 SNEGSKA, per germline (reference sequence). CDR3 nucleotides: TGCAGTGCTAGGGACAGGGGGGTTAAGGATTCACCCCTCCACTTT. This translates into CSARDRGVKDSPLHF.

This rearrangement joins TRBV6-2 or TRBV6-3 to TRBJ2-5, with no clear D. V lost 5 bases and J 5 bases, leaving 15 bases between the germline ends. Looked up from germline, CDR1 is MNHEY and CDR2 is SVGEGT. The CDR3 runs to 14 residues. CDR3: CASSLGMMAETQYF. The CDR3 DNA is TGTGCCAGCAGTCTCGGTATGATGGCGGAGACCCAGTACTTC.

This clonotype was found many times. CDR3 protein: CASSFGGGEETQYF. The CDR3 nucleotides read TGTGCCAGCAGCTTTGGAGGGGGGGAAGAGACCCAGTACTTC. This chain uses TRBV7-2 with TRBJ2-5, with a possible D match to TRBD2 (7 bases). This CDR3 is 14 amino acids long. V lost 3 bases, J lost 3 bases, and 11 bases lay in between. From germline, CDR1 is SGHTA and CDR2 FQGNSA.

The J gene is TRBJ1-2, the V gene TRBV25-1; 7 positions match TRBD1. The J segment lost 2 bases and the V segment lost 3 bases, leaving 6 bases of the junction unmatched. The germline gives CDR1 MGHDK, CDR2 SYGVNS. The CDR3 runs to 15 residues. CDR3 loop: CASSDNRGSNYGYTF. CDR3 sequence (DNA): TGTGCCAGCAGTGACAACAGGGGTTCGAACTATGGCTACACCTTC.

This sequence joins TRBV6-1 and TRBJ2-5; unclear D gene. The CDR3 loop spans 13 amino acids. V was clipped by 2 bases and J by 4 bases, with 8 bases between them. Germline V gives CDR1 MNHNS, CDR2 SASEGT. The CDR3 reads CASSELPRETQYF. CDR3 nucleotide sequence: TGTGCCAGCAGTGAACTCCCACGAGAGACCCAGTACTTC.

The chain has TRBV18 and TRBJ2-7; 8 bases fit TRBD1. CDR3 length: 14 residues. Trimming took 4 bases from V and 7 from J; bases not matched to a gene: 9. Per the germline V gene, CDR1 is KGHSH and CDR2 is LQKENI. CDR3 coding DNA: TGTGCCAGCTCACTCGCAGGGGGCAGAAGTGAGCAGTACTTC. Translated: CASSLAGGRSEQYF.

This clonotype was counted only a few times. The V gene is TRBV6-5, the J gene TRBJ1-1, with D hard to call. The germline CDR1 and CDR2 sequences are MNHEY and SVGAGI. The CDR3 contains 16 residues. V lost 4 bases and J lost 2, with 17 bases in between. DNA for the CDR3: TGTGCCAGCAGTTCCGAGCTAGGAGGAGGAAACACTGAAGCTTTCTTT. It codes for CASSSELGGGNTEAFF.

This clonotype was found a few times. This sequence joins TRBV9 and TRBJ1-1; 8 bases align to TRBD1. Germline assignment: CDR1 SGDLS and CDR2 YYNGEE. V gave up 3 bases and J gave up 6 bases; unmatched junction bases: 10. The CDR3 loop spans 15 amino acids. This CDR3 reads CASSAETGANPEAFF. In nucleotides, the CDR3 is TGTGCCAGCAGCGCCGAGACAGGGGCCAACCCTGAAGCTTTCTTT. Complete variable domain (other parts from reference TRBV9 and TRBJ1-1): DSGVTQTPKHLITATGQRVTLRCSPRSGDLSVYWYQQSLDQGLQFLIQYYNGEERAKGNILERFSAQQFPDLHSELNLSSLELGDSALYFCASSAETGANPEAFFGQGTRLTVV.

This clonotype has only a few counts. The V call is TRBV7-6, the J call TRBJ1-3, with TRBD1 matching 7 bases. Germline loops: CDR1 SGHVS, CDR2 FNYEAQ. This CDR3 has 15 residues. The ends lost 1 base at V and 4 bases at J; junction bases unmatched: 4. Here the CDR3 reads CASSLGQGGGNTIYF. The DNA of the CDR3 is TGTGCCAGCAGCTTAGGACAGGGCGGAGGAAACACCATATATTTT.